The clone carrying this T cell receptor beta chain was seen a handful of times. TCRdb re-called the RT-PCR reads through MiXCR, storing one row per CDR3 protein. The table includes around 570,000 distinct CDR3 sequences, 11% detected once. The V end lost 2 bases, the J end lost 2 bases, and 15 bases lay between the germline ends. Germline-derived CDR1 and CDR2 are SGHDT and YYEEEE. This CDR3 has 16 residues. This entry comes from a study of response to subunit inactivated influenza vaccine. These data were also reused for a study on T cells expressing NK-cell markers. That study adds: The authors made TCR beta cDNA libraries by 5'RACE template switching. This switching added a universal primer site and UMIs. Sorted T-cell subsets CD3+CD56+NKG2C+, CD3+CD56+NKG2C- and CD3+CD56-NKG2C+ were TCR beta-sequenced.

This TCR was recovered from a man in his fifties who received an inactivated influenza vaccine. This specimen consisted of PBMCs from blood, obtained on the day of vaccination. This sequence joins TRBV5-6 and TRBJ2-3, with D unresolved. Here the CDR3 DNA reads TGTGCCAGCAGCTTAATGCTACAAGACTCCACAGATACGCAGTATTTT. Encoded protein: CASSLMLQDSTDTQYF. Using reference TRBV5-6 and TRBJ2-3 for the parts outside the CDR3, the full variable domain is DAGVTQSPTHLIKTRGQQVTLRCSPKSGHDTVSWYQQALGQGPQFIFQYYEEEERQRGNFPDRFSGHQFPNYSSELNVNALLLGDSALYLCASSLMLQDSTDTQYFGPGTRLTVL.